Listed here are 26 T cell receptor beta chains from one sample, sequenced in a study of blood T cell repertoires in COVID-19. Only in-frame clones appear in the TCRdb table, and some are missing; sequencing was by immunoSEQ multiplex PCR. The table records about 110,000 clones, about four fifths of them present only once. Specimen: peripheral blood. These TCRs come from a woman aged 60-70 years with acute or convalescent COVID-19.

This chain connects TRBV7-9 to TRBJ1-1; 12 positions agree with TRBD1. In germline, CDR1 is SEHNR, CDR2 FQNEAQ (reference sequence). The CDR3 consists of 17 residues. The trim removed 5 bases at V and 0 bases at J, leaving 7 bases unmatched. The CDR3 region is CASSQGDRGRVNTEAFF. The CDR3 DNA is TGTGCCAGCAGCCAAGGGGACAGGGGGCGAGTGAACACTGAAGCTTTCTTT. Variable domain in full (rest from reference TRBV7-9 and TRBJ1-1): DTGVSQNPRHKITKRGQNVTFRCDPISEHNRLYWYRQTLGQGPEFLTYFQNEAQLEKSRLLSDRFSAERPKGSFSTLEIQRTEQGDSAMYLCASSQGDRGRVNTEAFFGQGTRLTVV.

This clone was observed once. The CDR3 DNA sequence: TGTGCCAGCAGCTTAGTGCCCGTATCTAGCTATGGCTACACCTTC. This sequence encodes CASSLVPVSSYGYTF. The chain has TRBV7-9 and TRBJ1-2; D uncertain. Germline CDR1 SEHNR, CDR2 FQNEAQ (reference sequence). Trimming left V 1 base short and J 4 bases short, with 13 bases between. The CDR3 is made up of 15 amino acids.

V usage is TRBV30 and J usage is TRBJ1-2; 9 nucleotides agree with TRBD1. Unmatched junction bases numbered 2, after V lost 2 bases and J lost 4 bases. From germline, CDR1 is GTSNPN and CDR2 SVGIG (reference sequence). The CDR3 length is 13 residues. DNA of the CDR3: TGTGCCTGGAGTCTGGACAGGGGCTATGGCTACACCTTC. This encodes CAWSLDRGYGYTF.

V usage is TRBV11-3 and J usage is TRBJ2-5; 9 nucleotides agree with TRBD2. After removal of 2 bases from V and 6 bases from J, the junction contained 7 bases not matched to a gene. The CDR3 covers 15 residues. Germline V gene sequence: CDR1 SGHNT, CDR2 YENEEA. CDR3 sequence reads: CASSLMAGGDKTQYF. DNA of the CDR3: TGTGCCAGCAGCTTAATGGCGGGGGGGGACAAGACCCAGTACTTC.

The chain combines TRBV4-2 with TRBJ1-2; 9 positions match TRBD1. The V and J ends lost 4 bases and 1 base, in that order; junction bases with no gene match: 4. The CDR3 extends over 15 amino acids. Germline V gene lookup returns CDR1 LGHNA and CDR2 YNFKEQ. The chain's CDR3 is CASSRGQGLNYGYTF. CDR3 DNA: TGTGCCAGCAGCCGCGGACAGGGGCTTAACTATGGCTACACCTTC.

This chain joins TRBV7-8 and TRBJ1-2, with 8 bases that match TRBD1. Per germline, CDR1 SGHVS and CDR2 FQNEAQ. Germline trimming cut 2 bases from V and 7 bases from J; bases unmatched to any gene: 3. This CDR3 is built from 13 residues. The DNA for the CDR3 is TGTGCCAGCAGCTTACAGGGGGCGGGTGGCTACACCTTC. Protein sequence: CASSLQGAGGYTF.

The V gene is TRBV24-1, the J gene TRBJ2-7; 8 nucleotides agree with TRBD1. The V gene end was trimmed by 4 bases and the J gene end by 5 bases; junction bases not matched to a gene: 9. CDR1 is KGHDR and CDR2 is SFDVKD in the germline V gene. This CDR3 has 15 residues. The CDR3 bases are TGTGCCACCAGTGACCGGACAGGGCAGCAGGACGAGCAGTACTTC. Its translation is CATSDRTGQQDEQYF.

CDR3 amino acids: CATSDSRDTRSNQPQHF. CDR3 coding DNA: TGTGCCACCAGTGATTCACGGGACACGAGATCAAATCAGCCCCAGCATTTT. J is TRBJ1-5 and V is TRBV24-1; perhaps TRBD1 as D (6 bases). The germline CDR1 and CDR2 sequences are KGHDR and SFDVKD. This CDR3 contains 17 residues. Trimming removed 2 bases at V and 4 bases at J, with 17 bases between.

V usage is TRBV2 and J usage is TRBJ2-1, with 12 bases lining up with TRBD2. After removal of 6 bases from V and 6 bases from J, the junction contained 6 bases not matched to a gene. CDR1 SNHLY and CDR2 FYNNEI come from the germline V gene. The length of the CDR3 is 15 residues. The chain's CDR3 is CASRPLAGGFNEQFF. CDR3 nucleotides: TGTGCCAGCAGGCCGCTAGCGGGGGGGTTCAATGAGCAGTTCTTC.

The CDR3 loop is CSVEASGGEQYF. CDR3 in DNA: TGCAGCGTGGAGGCGTCGGGGGGGGAGCAGTACTTC. The chain has TRBV29-1 and TRBJ2-7; TRBD2 agrees at 8 bases. J was trimmed by 7 bases and V by 6 bases; bases with no gene match: 8. Germline CDR1 is SQVTM and CDR2 is ANQGSEA. The CDR3 runs 12 residues.

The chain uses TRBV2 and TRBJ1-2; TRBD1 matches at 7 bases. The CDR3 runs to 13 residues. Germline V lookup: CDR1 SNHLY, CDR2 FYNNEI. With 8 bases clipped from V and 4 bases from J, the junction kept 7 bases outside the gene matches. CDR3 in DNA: TGTGCCAGCCGGGGGGGACAGAGCTATGGCTACACCTTC. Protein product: CASRGGQSYGYTF.

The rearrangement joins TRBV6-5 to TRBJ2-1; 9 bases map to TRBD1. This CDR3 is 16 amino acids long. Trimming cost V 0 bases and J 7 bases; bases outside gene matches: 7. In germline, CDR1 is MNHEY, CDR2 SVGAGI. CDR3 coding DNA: TGTGCCAGCAGTTACTCGTCACAGGGGGCTCGGAATGAGCAGTTCTTC. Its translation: CASSYSSQGARNEQFF.

This CDR3 reads CASSLAGAEQFF. CDR3 sequence (DNA): TGCGCCAGCAGCCTAGCGGGGGCGGAGCAGTTCTTC. The rearrangement links TRBV5-1 to TRBJ2-1; TRBD2 matches at 10 bases. V was pared by 4 bases and J by 10 bases, with 2 bases of the junction left unmatched. The CDR3 runs to 12 residues. Germline V gene lookup returns CDR1 SGHRS and CDR2 YFSETQ.

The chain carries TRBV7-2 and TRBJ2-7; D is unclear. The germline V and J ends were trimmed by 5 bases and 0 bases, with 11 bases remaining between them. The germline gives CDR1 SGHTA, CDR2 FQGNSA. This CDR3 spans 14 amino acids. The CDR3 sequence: CASSPRSPSYEQYF. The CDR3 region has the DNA TGTGCCAGCAGCCCGAGATCTCCCTCCTACGAGCAGTACTTC.

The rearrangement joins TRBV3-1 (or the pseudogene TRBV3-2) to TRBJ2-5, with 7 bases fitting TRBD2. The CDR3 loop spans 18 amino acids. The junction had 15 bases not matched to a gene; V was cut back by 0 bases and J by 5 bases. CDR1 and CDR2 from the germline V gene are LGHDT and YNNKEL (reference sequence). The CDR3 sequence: CASSQDRVAGPREETQYF. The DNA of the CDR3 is TGTGCCAGCAGCCAAGATCGGGTAGCGGGCCCCAGGGAGGAGACCCAGTACTTC.

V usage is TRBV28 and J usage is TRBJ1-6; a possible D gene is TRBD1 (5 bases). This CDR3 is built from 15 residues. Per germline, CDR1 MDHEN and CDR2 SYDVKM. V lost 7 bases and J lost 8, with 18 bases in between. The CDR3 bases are TGTGCCAGCACCGTATTTCAGGGTTTAGATTCACCCCTCCACTTT. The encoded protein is CASTVFQGLDSPLHF.

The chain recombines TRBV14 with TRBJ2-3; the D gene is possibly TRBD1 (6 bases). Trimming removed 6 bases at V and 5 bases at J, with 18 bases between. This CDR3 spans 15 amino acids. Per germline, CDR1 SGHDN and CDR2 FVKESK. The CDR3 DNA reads TGTGCCAGCAGTCGATTGCAGGGGTTGGGAGATACGCAGTATTTT. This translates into CASSRLQGLGDTQYF.

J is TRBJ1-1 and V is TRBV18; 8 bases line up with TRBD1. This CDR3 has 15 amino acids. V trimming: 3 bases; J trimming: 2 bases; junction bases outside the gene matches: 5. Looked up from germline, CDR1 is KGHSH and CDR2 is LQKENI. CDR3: CASSPRTGSNTEAFF. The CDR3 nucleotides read TGTGCCAGCTCACCTAGGACAGGGTCAAACACTGAAGCTTTCTTT.

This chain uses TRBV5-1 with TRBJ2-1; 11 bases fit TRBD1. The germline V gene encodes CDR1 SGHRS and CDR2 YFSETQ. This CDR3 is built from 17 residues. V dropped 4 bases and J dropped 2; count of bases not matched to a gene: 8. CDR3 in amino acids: CASSHGQGASAYNEQFF. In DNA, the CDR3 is TGCGCCAGCAGCCACGGACAGGGGGCAAGTGCCTACAATGAGCAGTTCTTC.

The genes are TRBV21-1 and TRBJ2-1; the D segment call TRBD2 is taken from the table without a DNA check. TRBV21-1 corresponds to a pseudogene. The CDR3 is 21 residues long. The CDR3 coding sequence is TGTGCCAGCAGCAAAGCGGCCGGGGACCCTTTGCCAGCGGGGGGTAGGGATGAGCAGTTCTTC. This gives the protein CASSKAAGDPLPAGGRDEQFF.

CDR3: CASRTRQGETQYF. The CDR3 DNA sequence: TGTGCCAGCAGAACGAGGCAGGGAGAGACCCAGTACTTC. The V call is TRBV5-8, the J call TRBJ2-5, with D possibly TRBD1 on 5 matching bases. The germline gives CDR1 SGHTS, CDR2 YDEGEE. The length of the CDR3 is 13 residues. V was pared by 5 bases and J by 4 bases, with 12 bases between.

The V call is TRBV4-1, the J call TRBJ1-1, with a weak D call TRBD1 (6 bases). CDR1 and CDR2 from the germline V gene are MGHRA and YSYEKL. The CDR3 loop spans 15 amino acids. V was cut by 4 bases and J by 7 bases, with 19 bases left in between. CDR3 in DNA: TGCGCCAGCAGCCGGCTTCCGGGGCAGGGGTTTGAAGCTTTCTTT. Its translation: CASSRLPGQGFEAFF.

The CDR3 spells CASKDSSTTTSSYNSPLHF. CDR3 coding DNA: TGTGCCAGCAAAGACAGTTCCACCACGACAAGCTCCTATAATTCACCCCTCCACTTT. The V call is TRBV2, the J call TRBJ1-6, with D possibly being TRBD1 (5 bases). Germline assignment: CDR1 SNHLY and CDR2 FYNNEI. This CDR3 has 19 residues. V lost 7 bases and J 0 bases, leaving 22 bases between the germline ends.

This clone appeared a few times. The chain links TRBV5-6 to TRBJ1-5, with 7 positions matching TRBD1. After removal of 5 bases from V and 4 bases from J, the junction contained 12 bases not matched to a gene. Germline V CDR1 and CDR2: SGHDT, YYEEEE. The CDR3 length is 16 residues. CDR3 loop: CASRIRGFSSNQPQHF. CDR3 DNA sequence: TGTGCCAGCAGGATCAGGGGGTTCTCTTCGAATCAGCCCCAGCATTTT.

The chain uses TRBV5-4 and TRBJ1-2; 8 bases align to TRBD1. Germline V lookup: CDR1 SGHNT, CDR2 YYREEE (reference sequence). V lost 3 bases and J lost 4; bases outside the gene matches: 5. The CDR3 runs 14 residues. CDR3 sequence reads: CASSSVTGGYGYTF. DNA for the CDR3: TGTGCCAGCAGCTCAGTAACAGGGGGCTATGGCTACACCTTC.

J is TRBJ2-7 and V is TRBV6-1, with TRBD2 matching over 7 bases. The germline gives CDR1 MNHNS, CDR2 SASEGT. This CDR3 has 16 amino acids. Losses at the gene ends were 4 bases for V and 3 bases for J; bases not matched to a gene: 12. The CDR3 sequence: CASSATGGFRGYEQYF. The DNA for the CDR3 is TGTGCCAGCAGTGCAACCGGGGGGTTTCGGGGCTACGAGCAGTACTTC.